This is a list of T cell receptor beta chains from one sample in a study of PD-L1 blockade in urothelial cancer. The method was immunoSEQ multiplex PCR; TCRdb's version includes in-frame clones alone and lacks a portion of them. The sample lists 100,000 to 150,000 clones, around 85% occurring once. The source material was PBMCs, sampled around atezolizumab (anti-PD-L1) treatment. The receptor source for this set is a man aged 50-60 years with urothelial cancer. Both conserved end residues are part of each CDR3. Each record gives: clone size, V gene, J gene, D gene, CDR3 protein, CDR3 DNA. A D gene is named only where the DNA matches it firmly. The size entry is marked missing in some rows and otherwise reads once, few, many or a size class.

size: .
V: TRBV28
J: TRBJ2-3
D: TRBD2
CDR3: CASSLGLAGLDTQYF
DNA: TGTGCCAGCAGTTTAGGGCTAGCGGGATTAGATACGCAGTATTTT

size: .
V: TRBV27
J: TRBJ2-1
D: TRBD1
CDR3: CASRKTGGGEQFF
DNA: TGTGCCAGCAGAAAAACAGGGGGCGGTGAGCAGTTCTTC

size: few
V: TRBV19
J: TRBJ2-2
D: .
CDR3: CASTRSSTGELFF
DNA: TGTGCCAGTACTAGGAGTTCAACCGGGGAGCTGTTTTTT

size: .
V: TRBV11-2
J: TRBJ2-5
D: .
CDR3: CASSFGWPRREETQYF
DNA: TGTGCCAGCAGCTTCGGGTGGCCCCGGAGGGAAGAGACCCAGTACTTC

size: .
V: TRBV5-1
J: TRBJ2-1
D: TRBD2
CDR3: CASSRLAGGPNEQFF
DNA: TGCGCCAGCAGCAGGCTGGCGGGAGGGCCTAATGAGCAGTTCTTC

size: once
V: TRBV6-1
J: TRBJ1-5
D: .
CDR3: CASTRQSNQPQHF
DNA: TGTGCCAGCACCCGACAGTCCAATCAGCCCCAGCATTTT

size: .
V: TRBV5-1
J: TRBJ2-1
D: .
CDR3: CASSLPNQNNEQFF
DNA: TGCGCCAGCAGCCTTCCTAACCAAAACAATGAGCAGTTCTTC

size: .
V: TRBV7-2
J: TRBJ2-1
D: TRBD1
CDR3: CASSQTGSSYNEQFF
DNA: TGTGCCAGCAGCCAGACAGGGAGCTCCTACAATGAGCAGTTCTTC

size: .
V: TRBV7-3
J: TRBJ1-1
D: .
CDR3: CASSLWQNTEAFF
DNA: TGTGCCAGCAGCTTATGGCAGAACACTGAAGCTTTCTTT

size: many
V: TRBV30
J: TRBJ2-5
D: TRBD2
CDR3: CAWRGGTSGSQETQYF
DNA: TGTGCCTGGAGGGGAGGGACTAGCGGGTCCCAAGAGACCCAGTACTTC

size: .
V: TRBV19
J: TRBJ1-2
D: .
CDR3: CASSIVEGRFYGYTF
DNA: TGTGCCAGTAGTATAGTGGAGGGGCGCTTCTATGGCTACACCTTC

size: once
V: TRBV29-1
J: TRBJ2-7
D: .
CDR3: CSVEVGGSYEQYF
DNA: TGCAGCGTTGAGGTGGGGGGCTCCTACGAGCAGTACTTC

size: .
V: TRBV2
J: TRBJ2-5
D: TRBD1
CDR3: CASSEIRQGVRTQYF
DNA: TGTGCCAGCAGCGAAATTCGACAGGGCGTCAGGACCCAGTACTTC

size: .
V: TRBV10-3
J: TRBJ2-7
D: TRBD2
CDR3: CAISETSGPYEQYF
DNA: TGTGCCATCAGTGAAACTAGCGGACCTTACGAGCAGTACTTC

size: few
V: TRBV6-5
J: TRBJ1-6
D: TRBD1
CDR3: CASSSTGHSPLHF
DNA: TGTGCCAGCAGTTCGACAGGGCATTCACCCCTCCACTTT

size: .
V: TRBV9
J: TRBJ2-1
D: .
CDR3: CASSPGGRGSDEQFF
DNA: TGTGCCAGCAGCCCAGGTGGACGGGGTAGTGATGAGCAGTTCTTC

size: .
V: TRBV5-1
J: TRBJ1-1
D: TRBD1
CDR3: CASSTQSRDRGRAFF
DNA: TGCGCCAGCAGCACACAGTCCCGGGACAGGGGTCGGGCTTTCTTT

size: .
V: TRBV5-1
J: TRBJ2-2
D: .
CDR3: CASSSDTSTGELFF
DNA: TGCGCCAGCAGCTCGGACACCAGCACCGGGGAGCTGTTTTTT

size: many
V: TRBV19
J: TRBJ1-1
D: TRBD1
CDR3: CASSPWGQGDTEAFF
DNA: TGTGCCAGTAGTCCGTGGGGACAGGGAGACACTGAAGCTTTCTTT

size: once
V: TRBV5-1
J: TRBJ1-6
D: TRBD1
CDR3: CASGQGSYNSPLHF
DNA: TGCGCCAGCGGACAGGGGAGCTATAATTCACCCCTCCACTTT

size: few
V: TRBV5-5
J: TRBJ2-2
D: .
CDR3: CASSWGDGNTGELFF
DNA: TGTGCCAGCAGCTGGGGCGACGGGAACACCGGGGAGCTGTTTTTT

size: few
V: TRBV5-1
J: TRBJ1-1
D: .
CDR3: CASSWSGGNTEAFF
DNA: TGCGCCAGCAGCTGGTCGGGGGGGAACACTGAAGCTTTCTTT

size: .
V: TRBV28
J: TRBJ1-1
D: .
CDR3: CASTFIRVNTEAFF
DNA: TGTGCCAGCACCTTTATACGGGTGAACACTGAAGCTTTCTTT

size: .
V: TRBV6-6
J: TRBJ1-1
D: .
CDR3: CASSYPGRASRTEAFF
DNA: TGTGCCAGCAGTTACCCGGGGAGGGCATCAAGGACTGAAGCTTTCTTT

size: .
V: TRBV6-5
J: TRBJ1-5
D: TRBD1
CDR3: CASSRQGAPSQPQHF
DNA: TGTGCCAGCAGTCGACAGGGGGCGCCGAGTCAGCCCCAGCATTTT

size: .
V: TRBV5-1
J: TRBJ1-6
D: .
CDR3: CAPIRGRESSYNSPLHF
DNA: TGCGCCCCCATACGTGGGCGGGAGAGCTCCTATAATTCACCCCTCCACTTT

size: .
V: TRBV27
J: TRBJ1-6
D: .
CDR3: CASSHKTGQPHSPLHF
DNA: TGTGCCAGCAGTCATAAGACAGGCCAGCCCCATTCACCCCTCCACTTT

size: .
V: TRBV5-1
J: TRBJ2-3
D: .
CDR3: CASSLVRGTDTQYF
DNA: TGCGCCAGCAGCTTGGTTAGGGGGACAGATACGCAGTATTTT

size: once
V: TRBV21-1
J: TRBJ2-2
D: .
CDR3: CASSKARQGATGELFF
DNA: TGTGCCAGCAGCAAAGCTCGGCAGGGGGCGACCGGGGAGCTGTTTTTT

size: .
V: TRBV7-3
J: TRBJ2-2
D: .
CDR3: CASSLVPANTGELFF
DNA: TGTGCCAGCAGCTTAGTCCCCGCGAACACCGGGGAGCTGTTTTTT

size: .
V: TRBV5-1
J: TRBJ2-2
D: TRBD2
CDR3: CASSLGVSGINTGELFF
DNA: TGCGCCAGCAGCTTGGGGGTGAGCGGGATTAACACCGGGGAGCTGTTTTTT

size: .
V: TRBV14
J: TRBJ1-2
D: TRBD1
CDR3: CASSQGLRQGNFGYTF
DNA: TGTGCCAGCAGCCAAGGACTCCGACAGGGCAATTTTGGCTACACCTTC

size: many
V: TRBV2
J: TRBJ1-4
D: .
CDR3: CASSVQASGEKLFF
DNA: TGTGCCAGCAGTGTTCAGGCCTCGGGGGAAAAACTGTTTTTT

size: few
V: TRBV7-9
J: TRBJ2-1
D: TRBD2
CDR3: CASSLLFASGISYNEQFF
DNA: TGTGCCAGCAGCTTACTCTTTGCTAGCGGGATCTCATACAATGAGCAGTTCTTC

size: .
V: TRBV4-2
J: TRBJ2-5
D: TRBD2
CDR3: CASSQGELAGAETQYF
DNA: TGTGCCAGCAGCCAAGGCGAACTAGCGGGAGCAGAGACCCAGTACTTC

size: .
V: TRBV6-1
J: TRBJ1-2
D: .
CDR3: CASSELGLTEYGYTF
DNA: TGTGCCAGCAGTGAACTGGGACTGACGGAATATGGCTACACCTTC

size: .
V: TRBV19
J: TRBJ2-2
D: TRBD2
CDR3: CASRGGAGELFF
DNA: TGTGCCAGTAGGGGGGGGGCCGGGGAGCTGTTTTTT

size: .
V: TRBV7-3
J: TRBJ2-3
D: .
CDR3: CASSQELSTDTQYF
DNA: TGTGCCAGCAGCCAAGAGCTAAGCACAGATACGCAGTATTTT

size: .
V: TRBV5-1
J: TRBJ2-7
D: TRBD2
CDR3: CASSFIAGGTYEQYF
DNA: TGCGCCAGCAGCTTCATCGCGGGAGGAACCTACGAGCAGTACTTC

size: .
V: TRBV18
J: TRBJ2-3
D: .
CDR3: CASSLAEGGDTQYF
DNA: TGTGCCAGCTCACTAGCGGAAGGGGGCGATACGCAGTATTTT